This T cell receptor beta chain was identified during a study of cytomegalovirus exposure and HLA in healthy donors (dated by TCRdb to about 2017). Regarding the complete study: According to a later analysis, one platform produced both the 120 validation repertoires and the 720 or so repertoires of the first cohort. The study aimed to test whether signatures of past pathogen exposure could be identified by cataloging public T cell receptors. A separate validation cohort of about 110 different subjects was used in addition to the approximately 640-subject first cohort. The study combined high-throughput TCR immunosequencing, statistical association of individual TCRs with disease status, and machine learning to predict cytomegalovirus infection status.

The CDR3 sequence holds 12 residues, the cysteine and phenylalanine included. Only CDR3 DNA is held: 36 bases, read in frame from base 1. Trimming costs V 6 bases and J 2 bases, and their ends lie 7 bases apart. Reading the germline V gene (reference sequence) gives CDR1 SEHNR and CDR2 FQNEAQ. The donors belonged to the validation cohort of about 130 subjects, which was separate from the approximately 610-subject first cohort. Of note for this clone: The antigen it recognizes is unknown. Per-nucleotide qualities are absent, and no much larger clonotype sits a single base away.

Receptors were amplified or captured by the immunoSEQ multiplex PCR assay. The original pipeline was this. To diagnose cytomegalovirus status from the catalog of TCR beta chain sequences, a statistical classification framework was built. Drawn from immuneACCESS, this table holds only the in-frame rearrangements with V and J called that TCRdb kept. Clones are partly lost; checked studies trace under half to an unresolved V gene and leave the rest unexplained. That table furnishes V, J and clone size, whereas the DNA furnished D and trimming. Here the sample has 330,000 or so clones; 70% to 90% occur a single time. The ten largest clones take up about 0.8% of the sample. The full study reports these points: In the study, roughly 160 TCR beta chains were listed as associated with cytomegalovirus. The classifier was reported to diagnose cytomegalovirus status with high specificity and sensitivity in both the original cohort and the validation cohort. A few of the identified cytomegalovirus-associated TCR beta chains were confirmed in vitro to be specific for cytomegalovirus antigens. A later analysis lacked HLA typing for the validation cohort, so it scored co-occurrence in that cohort across all 120 or so repertoires. A later analysis found that TCRs clustered in the first cohort also tended to co-occur in the approximately 120 validation repertoires, with approximately 94% of cluster scores above 0. According to the authors, the approach could potentially be generalized to other disease states and immunological phenotypes. While some public TCRs were present in many individuals, most TCR sequences turned up only very rarely across donors.

The sequence joins TRBV7-9 to TRBJ1-1, and TRBD1 may be the D gene, going by 5 matching bases. The sequenced sample consisted of PBMCs. The sequence derives from a young woman in good health and CMV-seronegative. In nucleotides, the sequence is TGTGCCAGCAGAACAGGTAACACTGAAGCTTTCTTT. Its product reads: CASRTGNTEAFF.